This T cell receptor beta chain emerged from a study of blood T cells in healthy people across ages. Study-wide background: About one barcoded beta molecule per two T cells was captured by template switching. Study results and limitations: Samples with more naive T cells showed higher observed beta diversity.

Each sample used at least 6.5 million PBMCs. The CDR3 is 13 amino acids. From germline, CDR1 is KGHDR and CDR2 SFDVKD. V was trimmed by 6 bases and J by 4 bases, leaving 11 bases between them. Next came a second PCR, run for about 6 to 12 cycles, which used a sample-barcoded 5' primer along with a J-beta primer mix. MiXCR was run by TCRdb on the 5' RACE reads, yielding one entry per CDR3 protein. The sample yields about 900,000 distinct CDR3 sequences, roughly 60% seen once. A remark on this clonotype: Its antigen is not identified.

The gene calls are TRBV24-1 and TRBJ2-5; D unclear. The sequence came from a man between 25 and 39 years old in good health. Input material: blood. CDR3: CATSTRTRETQYF. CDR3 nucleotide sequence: TGTGCCACCAGTACCCGGACCCGAGAGACCCAGTACTTC.